What follows are 20 T cell receptor beta chains derived from one specimen sequenced in a study of T cells in localized non-small cell lung cancer. Measured with immunoSEQ multiplex PCR; TCRdb has only the in-frame clones, and not every one. The table includes about 78,000 clones, about four fifths detected once. The sequences come from peripheral blood, collected before any cancer treatment. The receptors were sampled from a man aged 35 to 69 with stage I lung adenocarcinoma.

The chain combines TRBV6-6 with TRBJ1-5, with 7 bases lining up with TRBD1. V lost 3 bases to trimming and J lost 11 bases; unmatched junction nucleotides: 16. Germline CDR1 and CDR2: MNHNY and SVGAGI (reference sequence). The CDR3 covers 16 residues. CDR3 region: CASSYYRGRGYSSQHF. The CDR3, as DNA: TGTGCCAGCAGTTATTACAGGGGCCGGGGTTATTCGTCCCAGCATTTT.

V gene TRBV7-9 combines with J gene TRBJ1-5; 10 bases are a match to TRBD1. V lost 6 bases and J lost 7; bases outside the gene matches: 9. The germline V gene has CDR1 SEHNR and CDR2 FQNEAQ (reference sequence). The CDR3 totals 15 residues. For the CDR3, the DNA is TGTGCCAGCAGTAACCGGGACAGGGGCGACCAGCCCCAGCATTTT. It encodes CASSNRDRGDQPQHF.

The chain couples TRBV10-3 to TRBJ1-2; D gene ambiguous. CDR1 is ENHRY and CDR2 is SYGVKD in the germline V gene. V lost 2 bases and J lost 4, with 23 bases in between. The CDR3 extends over 18 amino acids. This CDR3 is CAISERWLPSPGTYGYTF. In DNA form, the CDR3 reads TGTGCCATCAGTGAGAGGTGGCTGCCTTCACCGGGAACCTATGGCTACACCTTC.

The chain joins TRBV4-1 to TRBJ1-2; TRBD1 agrees at 9 bases. Germline CDR1 reads MGHRA; CDR2 reads YSYEKL. V trimming: 0 bases; J trimming: 3 bases; junction bases outside the gene matches: 17. CDR3 length: 20 residues. The CDR3 reads CASSQDRAGTGSGLDYGYTF. CDR3 sequence (DNA): TGCGCCAGCAGCCAAGATCGCGCGGGGACAGGGTCGGGCTTAGACTATGGCTACACCTTC.

This rearrangement joins TRBV5-5 to TRBJ1-4; D is unclear. The CDR3 is made up of 12 amino acids. V lost 7 bases, J lost 2 bases, and 6 bases lay in between. The V gene's germline CDR1 is SGHKS and CDR2 YYEKEE (reference sequence). The CDR3 reads CASGFTNEKLFF. The CDR3 nucleotides read TGTGCCAGCGGTTTTACTAATGAAAAACTGTTTTTT.

The chain combines TRBV5-4 with TRBJ2-1; D unresolved. The V gene's germline CDR1 is SGHNT and CDR2 YYREEE (reference sequence). The CDR3 has 14 amino acids. Between the trimmed V and J ends, which lost 2 bases and 4 bases, there was a span of 10 bases. The CDR3 DNA sequence: TGTGCCAGCAGCTTAAAACACCGTTACAATGAGCAGTTCTTC. Protein product: CASSLKHRYNEQFF.

The chain has TRBV27 and TRBJ2-7, with 7 bases lining up with TRBD1. J was trimmed by 0 bases and V by 4 bases; bases with no gene match: 6. The CDR3 totals 15 residues. Per the germline V gene, CDR1 is MNHEY and CDR2 is SMNVEV (reference sequence). The CDR3 nucleotides are TGTGCCAGCAGTTCGCGGACAGGCCTCTCCTACGAGCAGTACTTC. It specifies CASSSRTGLSYEQYF.

The J gene is TRBJ2-1, the V gene TRBV11-2; TRBD2 aligns across 9 bases. Germline V gene sequence: CDR1 SGHAT, CDR2 FQNNGV. The J segment lost 4 bases and the V segment lost 5 bases, leaving 18 bases of the junction unmatched. There are 19 residues in the CDR3. The CDR3 reads CASSRPAGGQRRGYNEQFF. The CDR3 DNA reads TGTGCCAGCAGCCGACCCGCGGGGGGGCAAAGGCGGGGTTACAATGAGCAGTTCTTC.

V usage is TRBV4-3 and J usage is TRBJ2-7; D is undetermined. V lost 4 bases to trimming and J lost 5 bases, with 15 bases between them. Germline assignment: CDR1 LGHNA and CDR2 YSLEER. The CDR3 runs 14 residues. DNA for the CDR3: TGCGCCAGCAGCCTACGAACAGTGTCAGACGAGCAGTACTTC. Encoded protein: CASSLRTVSDEQYF.

The chain joins TRBV5-5 to TRBJ2-5; 10 nucleotides line up with TRBD1. The V gene's germline CDR1 is SGHKS and CDR2 YYEKEE (reference sequence). V was pared by 4 bases and J by 7 bases, with 7 bases of the junction left unmatched. The CDR3 totals 14 residues. CDR3 residues: CASSPGQGNPTQYF. DNA of the CDR3: TGTGCCAGCAGCCCGGGACAGGGGAACCCGACCCAGTACTTC.

This clone was counted only a few times. The gene calls are TRBV5-1 and TRBJ2-2; 7 bases align to TRBD1. J lost 2 bases, V lost 4 bases, and 11 bases had no gene match. Germline assignment: CDR1 SGHRS and CDR2 YFSETQ. CDR3 length: 17 residues. Here the CDR3 DNA reads TGCGCCAGCAGCGGGGGACAGCCTCCCCGAAACACCGGGGAGCTGTTTTTT. Translation: CASSGGQPPRNTGELFF.

This clone was seen once. The gene calls are TRBV28 and TRBJ2-1, with D hard to call. Trimming shortened V by 6 bases and J by 5 bases, and 11 bases separated the two germline ends. From germline, CDR1 is MDHEN and CDR2 SYDVKM. The CDR3 loop spans 13 amino acids. The CDR3 DNA sequence: TGTGCCAGCAGGGAAGGACCCCACAATGAGCAGTTCTTC. Translating gives CASREGPHNEQFF.

This chain links TRBV4-1 with TRBJ2-5, with 14 bases aligning to TRBD2. Germline-derived CDR1 and CDR2 are MGHRA and YSYEKL. The CDR3 runs to 16 residues. Trimming at V came to 4 bases and at J to 6 bases, leaving 7 bases not matched to a gene. CDR3 amino acids: CASSREGLAGGKTQYF. As DNA, the CDR3 is TGCGCCAGCAGCCGGGAAGGACTAGCGGGGGGTAAGACCCAGTACTTC.

V usage is TRBV5-1 and J usage is TRBJ2-5, with 7 bases lining up with TRBD2. V lost 4 bases to trimming and J lost 4 bases; unmatched junction nucleotides: 7. Per the germline V gene, CDR1 is SGHRS and CDR2 is YFSETQ. The CDR3 loop spans 14 amino acids. The CDR3 bases are TGCGCCAGCAGCCCAGGACTAGGCAGAGAGACCCAGTACTTC. Translating it yields CASSPGLGRETQYF.

The chain joins TRBV27 to TRBJ1-2; D is unclear. This CDR3 spans 13 amino acids. The V and J ends lost 6 bases and 8 bases respectively, with 16 bases between them. Germline CDR1 is MNHEY and CDR2 is SMNVEV (reference sequence). In DNA form, the CDR3 reads TGTGCCAGCAGCCCAAACGTCGGCGGGGGCTACACCTTC. Translated, it gives CASSPNVGGGYTF.

The chain links TRBV28 to TRBJ1-2, with D tentatively TRBD1 (5 bases). With 5 bases removed from V and 3 bases from J, the gap between germline ends came to 13 bases. CDR1 is MDHEN and CDR2 is SYDVKM in the germline V gene. This CDR3 has 14 amino acids. The CDR3 DNA follows: TGTGCCAGCAGTCGCAGACAGACAGACTATGGCTACACCTTC. Translating gives CASSRRQTDYGYTF.

This chain joins TRBV27 and TRBJ1-3; D remains ambiguous. This CDR3 contains 19 residues. Germline CDR1 MNHEY, CDR2 SMNVEV (reference sequence). The V end lost 0 bases, the J end lost 0 bases, and 18 bases lay between the germline ends. The CDR3 spells CASSLSWSPGPISGNTIYF. CDR3 coding DNA: TGTGCCAGCAGTTTATCTTGGTCACCGGGCCCGATCTCTGGAAACACCATATATTTT.

The chain couples TRBV28 to TRBJ1-2; 9 bases are a match to TRBD1. With 6 bases clipped from V and 5 bases from J, the junction kept 1 base outside the gene matches. Germline-derived CDR1 and CDR2 are MDHEN and SYDVKM. The CDR3 runs to 12 residues. The CDR3 region is CASRQGAYGYTF. For the CDR3, the DNA is TGTGCCAGCAGACAGGGGGCTTATGGCTACACCTTC.

This clone was counted between two and nine times. The genes are TRBV5-5 and TRBJ1-6; D uncertain. Per the germline V gene, CDR1 is SGHKS and CDR2 is YYEKEE (reference sequence). The CDR3 is 14 amino acids. V lost 3 bases and J lost 5, with 9 bases in between. The CDR3 spells CASSSRLDNSPLHF. CDR3 DNA sequence: TGTGCCAGCAGCTCCAGATTGGATAATTCACCCCTCCACTTT.

In this sample, this clone turned up once. V gene TRBV5-4 combines with J gene TRBJ1-4; D uncertain. The CDR3 sequence is 14 residues long. Germline V gene data show CDR1 as SGHNT and CDR2 as YYREEE (reference sequence). Between the trimmed V and J ends, which lost 5 bases and 6 bases, there was a span of 14 bases. CDR3 coding DNA: TGTGCCAGCAGACCGACATTGGTAGATGAAAAACTGTTTTTT. Protein: CASRPTLVDEKLFF.